This T cell receptor beta chain was sequenced for a study of T-cell memory formation after mild COVID-19. Turning to the study itself: Most TCR clusters belonged to a single donor. The study's findings and limits: Clones contracting over day 15 to 85 were CD4/CD8 balanced, with later expanders leaning CD4+. Pre-infection memory contained some responding clones, which suggested that cross-reactive memory had joined.

There are many counts of this clonotype. What it recognizes is unknown. Germline CDR1 KGHSH, CDR2 LQKENI. Trimming took 6 bases from V and 1 from J, leaving 21 bases between them. There are 17 residues in the CDR3. Each CDR3 protein is one row after TCRdb ran MiXCR on the 5' RACE reads. Here the sample spans some 14,000 distinct CDR3 sequences, 12% being singletons. The sequence came from an adult woman who had mild COVID-19 (a few samples of this study predate the infection). Cell type and time point are not known. The chain combines TRBV18 with TRBJ1-1; D gene uncertain. Sequenced: PBMCs or a T cell subset sorted from them (not recorded which). CDR3 nucleotides: TGTGCCAGCTCGCGGAAAACGGTGTTCCTCGGGAACACTGAAGCTTTCTTT. This gives the protein CASSRKTVFLGNTEAFF.